The 13 T cell receptor beta chains below all came from one sample that was sequenced in a study of radiotherapy plus CTLA-4 blockade in lung cancer. Some clones are missing from TCRdb's copy, which holds only in-frame ones; the method was immunoSEQ multiplex PCR. The sample lists around 95,000 clones, 83% occurring once. The sample here was peripheral blood, taken from a patient treated with radiotherapy plus ipilimumab. These receptors came from a human donor with non-small cell lung cancer who had stable disease on radiotherapy plus ipilimumab.

V usage is TRBV28 and J usage is TRBJ1-5; TRBD1 might be the D (5 bases). Germline V gene lookup returns CDR1 MDHEN and CDR2 SYDVKM. The V end was cut by 2 bases, the J end by 7 bases, with 15 bases between. This CDR3 is 15 amino acids long. CDR3 DNA sequence: TGTGCCAGCAGTTTAGGGCAGGGTGAGACCCAGCCCCAGCATTTT. Protein sequence: CASSLGQGETQPQHF.

DNA for the CDR3: TGTGCCAGCAGGGACAGGGGGCATGGAAAACTGTTTTTT. As protein: CASRDRGHGKLFF. The rearrangement links TRBV25-1 to TRBJ1-4; 11 nucleotides align to TRBD1. V shed 6 bases, J shed 10 bases, and the junction held 4 bases outside the gene matches. The CDR3 sequence is 13 residues long. The germline gives CDR1 MGHDK, CDR2 SYGVNS.

The chain has TRBV4-2 and TRBJ2-1, with 7 bases that match TRBD1. This CDR3 is 13 amino acids long. The V gene end was trimmed by 1 base and the J gene end by 12 bases; junction bases not matched to a gene: 6. Germline loops: CDR1 LGHNA, CDR2 YNFKEQ. The CDR3: CASSQGQGAWQFF. For the CDR3, the DNA is TGTGCCAGCAGCCAAGGACAGGGAGCATGGCAGTTCTTC.

CDR3 DNA: TGTGCCAGCAGTGCCCGACTGAATAATTCACCCCTCCACTTT. It encodes CASSARLNNSPLHF. The chain has TRBV27 and TRBJ1-6; no clear D gene. Looked up from germline, CDR1 is MNHEY and CDR2 is SMNVEV (reference sequence). The V end lost 5 bases, the J end lost 5 bases, and 10 bases lay between the germline ends. This CDR3 has 14 amino acids.

In its sample, this clone was seen a few times. This chain joins TRBV6-5 and TRBJ2-1, with TRBD2 identical over 13 bases. The trim removed 6 bases at V and 7 bases at J, leaving 6 bases unmatched. Germline V gives CDR1 MNHEY, CDR2 SVGAGI. The CDR3 runs 15 residues. The CDR3 DNA sequence: TGTGCCAGCAGACTAGCGGGAGGGCCCCTTAATGAGCAGTTCTTC. Protein product: CASRLAGGPLNEQFF.

This clone was counted between two and nine times. This chain uses TRBV30 with TRBJ1-2; weak D call: TRBD1 (6 bases). CDR1 GTSNPN and CDR2 SVGIG come from the germline V gene (reference sequence). The ends were cut back, 3 bases at V and 1 base at J, with 12 bases in the middle. This CDR3 has 14 amino acids. The chain's CDR3 is CAWSRTDNNYGYTF. In DNA, the CDR3 is TGTGCCTGGAGCCGGACAGATAATAACTATGGCTACACCTTC.

This sequence joins TRBV18 and TRBJ1-1, with D possibly TRBD1 on 5 matching bases. CDR1 is KGHSH and CDR2 is LQKENI in the germline V gene. Deletions cut 0 bases from V and 3 bases from J, with 11 bases between. The CDR3 runs to 15 residues. CDR3 protein: CASSPPGGVYTEAFF. The CDR3 DNA reads as TGTGCCAGCTCACCACCGGGGGGAGTTTACACTGAAGCTTTCTTT.

V usage is TRBV6-1 and J usage is TRBJ1-5; no definite D call. The CDR3 loop spans 14 amino acids. The germline V gene encodes CDR1 MNHNS and CDR2 SASEGT. V was clipped by 0 bases and J by 9 bases, with 12 bases between them. The CDR3 nucleotides are TGTGCCAGCAGTGAAGCGGACTCTGGGTTGCCCCAGCATTTT. Protein sequence: CASSEADSGLPQHF.

The chain is built from TRBV18 and TRBJ1-3; 10 positions match TRBD1. The CDR3 runs 14 residues. Trimming at V came to 6 bases and at J to 4 bases, leaving 3 bases not matched to a gene. Germline V gene sequence: CDR1 KGHSH, CDR2 LQKENI. CDR3 DNA: TGTGCCAGCTCCCGACAGGGGGCAGGAAACACCATATATTTT. It is translated as CASSRQGAGNTIYF.

V is TRBV6-5 and J is TRBJ2-7; possible D gene TRBD2, 7 bases. This CDR3 contains 15 residues. Germline values: CDR1 MNHEY, CDR2 SVGAGI. Trimming took 4 bases from V and 4 from J, leaving 17 bases between them. As DNA, the CDR3 is TGTGCCAGCAGTTCCTCGGGGGCGGGAGAGTACGAGCAGTACTTC. It encodes CASSSSGAGEYEQYF.

The genes are TRBV11-2 and TRBJ2-5; a possible D gene is TRBD2 (5 bases). Germline-derived CDR1 and CDR2 are SGHAT and FQNNGV. The CDR3 sequence is 14 residues long. V was shortened by 7 bases and J by 2 bases, with 14 bases between the two germline ends. This CDR3 reads CASNRKGRQETQYF. CDR3 nucleotide sequence: TGTGCCAGCAACCGTAAAGGGAGACAAGAGACCCAGTACTTC.

The rearrangement links TRBV19 to TRBJ2-1; TRBD2 matches 7 bases. J gave up 5 bases and V 8 bases, and 12 bases lay outside the gene matches. This CDR3 region has 15 residues. Germline CDR1 and CDR2: LNHDA and SQIVND (reference sequence). The DNA for the CDR3 is TGTGCCAGTCGAGGACCCTCCAGCGGGGACAATGAGCAGTTCTTC. Its translation is CASRGPSSGDNEQFF.

The CDR3 protein is CASSVGRTGGGAGYEQYF. The CDR3, as DNA: TGTGCCAGCAGCGTAGGAAGGACAGGGGGCGGGGCAGGCTACGAGCAGTACTTC. The chain uses TRBV9 and TRBJ2-7; TRBD1 matches at 11 bases. CDR1 is SGDLS, CDR2 YYNGEE, per germline. Trimming took 0 bases from V and 3 from J; bases not matched to a gene: 11. CDR3 length equals 18 residues.